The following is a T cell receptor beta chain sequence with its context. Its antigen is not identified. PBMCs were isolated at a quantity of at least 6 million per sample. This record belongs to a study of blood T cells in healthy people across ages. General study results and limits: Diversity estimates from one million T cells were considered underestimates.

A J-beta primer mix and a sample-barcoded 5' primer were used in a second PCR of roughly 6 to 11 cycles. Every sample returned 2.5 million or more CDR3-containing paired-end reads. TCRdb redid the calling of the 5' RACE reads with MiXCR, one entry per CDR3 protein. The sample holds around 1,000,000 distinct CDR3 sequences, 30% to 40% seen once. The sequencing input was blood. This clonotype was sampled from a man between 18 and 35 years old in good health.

CDR3 sequence reads: CASSPGTQYYEQYF. As DNA, the CDR3 is TGTGCCAGCAGCCCCGGGACACAGTACTACGAGCAGTACTTC. The rearrangement joins TRBV7-2 to TRBJ2-7; D perhaps matches TRBD1 (6 bases). In germline, CDR1 is SGHTA, CDR2 FQGNSA. The ends were cut back, 5 bases at V and 3 bases at J, with 14 bases in the middle. The CDR3 contains 14 residues.